This T cell receptor (beta chain) comes out of a study of shared clonotypes between healthy human individuals. On the study more broadly: Researchers assigned three CD4 naive, three CD4 memory, two CD8 naive and one CD8 memory plate to each donor. Study conclusions and caveats: Memory subsets generally showed smaller estimated richness than naive subsets did.

As for this clone: The antigen remains undetermined.

Deep was the level at which the assay was run. Evenly divided among several immunoSEQ plates was the genomic DNA of each subset. Here immunoSEQ multiplex PCR was the method, and the copy in TCRdb shows in-frame clones only, minus some. Of 1.6 million or so clones listed, 98% were seen once; the top ten hold 0.36%. Sequenced sample: naive CD4+ T cells sorted from blood. Subset denoted: CD45RA+ positively selected. The TCR was taken from a man aged 25-40 years in good health.

The CDR3, as DNA: TGTGCCAGCAAGGGATCGGGAACCGCCTACAATGAGCAGTTCTTC. The encoded protein is CASKGSGTAYNEQFF. The genes are TRBV28 and TRBJ2-1, with D tentatively TRBD2 (5 bases). V lost 7 bases to trimming and J lost 2 bases, with 15 bases between them. Looked up from germline, CDR1 is MDHEN and CDR2 is SYDVKM. CDR3 length: 15 residues.